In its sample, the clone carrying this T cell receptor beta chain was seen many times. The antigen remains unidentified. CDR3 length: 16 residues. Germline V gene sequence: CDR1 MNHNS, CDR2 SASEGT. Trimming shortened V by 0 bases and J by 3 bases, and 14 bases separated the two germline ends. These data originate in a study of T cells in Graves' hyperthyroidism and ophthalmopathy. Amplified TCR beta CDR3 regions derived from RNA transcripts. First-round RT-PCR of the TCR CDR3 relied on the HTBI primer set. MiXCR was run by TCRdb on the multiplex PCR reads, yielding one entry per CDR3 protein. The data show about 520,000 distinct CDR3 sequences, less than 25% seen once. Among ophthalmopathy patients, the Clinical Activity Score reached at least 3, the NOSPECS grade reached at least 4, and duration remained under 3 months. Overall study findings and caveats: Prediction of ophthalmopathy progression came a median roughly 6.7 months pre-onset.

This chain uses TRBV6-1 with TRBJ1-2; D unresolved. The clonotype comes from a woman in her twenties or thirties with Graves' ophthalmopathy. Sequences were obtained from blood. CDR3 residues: CASSEAPWRGDYGYTF. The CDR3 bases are TGTGCCAGCAGTGAAGCGCCGTGGCGAGGTGACTATGGCTACACCTTC.